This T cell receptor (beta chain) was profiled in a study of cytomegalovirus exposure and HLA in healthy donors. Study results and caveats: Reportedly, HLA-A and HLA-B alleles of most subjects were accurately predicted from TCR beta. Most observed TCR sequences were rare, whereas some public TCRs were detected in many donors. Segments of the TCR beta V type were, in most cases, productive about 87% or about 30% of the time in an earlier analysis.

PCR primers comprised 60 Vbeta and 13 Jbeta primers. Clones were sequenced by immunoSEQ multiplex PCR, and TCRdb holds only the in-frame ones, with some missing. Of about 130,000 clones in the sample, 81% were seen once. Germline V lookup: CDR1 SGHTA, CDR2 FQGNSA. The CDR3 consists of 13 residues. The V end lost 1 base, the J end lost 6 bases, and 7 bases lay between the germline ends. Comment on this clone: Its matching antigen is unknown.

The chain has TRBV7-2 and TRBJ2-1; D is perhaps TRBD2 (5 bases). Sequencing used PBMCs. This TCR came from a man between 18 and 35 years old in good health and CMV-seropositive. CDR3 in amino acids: CASSLGAANEQFF. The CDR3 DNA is TGTGCCAGCAGCTTAGGAGCGGCCAATGAGCAGTTCTTC. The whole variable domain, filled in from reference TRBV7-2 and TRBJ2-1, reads GAGVSQSPSNKVTEKGKDVELRCDPISGHTALYWYRQSLGQGLEFLIYFQGNSAPDKSGLPSDRFSAERTGGSVSTLTIQRTQQEDSAVYLCASSLGAANEQFFGPGTRLTVL.